Below, 16 T cell receptor beta chains from the same sample are listed, as sequenced in a study of blood T cells in healthy people across ages. The authors ran a second PCR of 7 to 11 cycles using a sample-barcoded 5' primer and a J-beta primer mix. TCRdb itself ran the 5' RACE reads through MiXCR, one entry per CDR3 protein. Counted here are some 920,000 distinct CDR3 sequences, roughly 47% occurring once; the ten biggest clones make up around a fifth. Sequencing was carried out using blood. These receptors all stem from a woman aged 60-75 years in good health.

On this clonotype: At one of its ends the junction is not consistent with the germline gene, which may arise from a read error. J is TRBJ2-7 and V is TRBV10-3, with D perhaps given as TRBD1 or TRBD2 (5 bases each). The germline gives CDR1 ENHRY, CDR2 SYGVKD. This CDR3 is built from 16 residues. The CDR3 protein is CAISAVVQGGGYGQYF. The CDR3 DNA reads TGTGCCATCAGTGCGGTTGTTCAGGGTGGAGGCTACGGGCAGTACTTC.

The genes are TRBV29-1 and TRBJ2-5; TRBD1 might be the D (5 bases). Germline values: CDR1 SQVTM, CDR2 ANQGSEA. V gave up 6 bases and J gave up 7 bases, with 15 bases separating them. The CDR3 is made up of 12 amino acids. CDR3 residues: CSVVDHQGTQYF. The CDR3, as DNA: TGCAGCGTAGTCGACCACCAGGGGACCCAGTACTTC.

The J gene is TRBJ1-2, the V gene TRBV7-2, with 10 bases that match TRBD1. Germline CDR1 reads SGHTA; CDR2 reads FQGNSA. CDR3 size: 15 residues. V shed 5 bases and J 4 bases; nucleotides not matched to a gene: 7. CDR3 in DNA: TGTGCCAGCAGCACCCGGGGACAGGGGATCTATGGCTACACCTTC. As protein: CASSTRGQGIYGYTF. The entire variable domain, with the rest obtained from reference TRBV7-2 and TRBJ1-2, is as follows: GAGVSQSPSNKVTEKGKDVELRCDPISGHTALYWYRQSLGQGLEFLIYFQGNSAPDKSGLPSDRFSAERTGGSVSTLTIQRTQQEDSAVYLCASSTRGQGIYGYTFGSGTRLTVV.

The J gene is TRBJ2-3, the V gene TRBV20-1; TRBD2 matches at 8 bases. With 3 bases clipped from V and 5 bases from J, the junction kept 22 bases outside the gene matches. The CDR3 spans 19 residues. Germline loops: CDR1 DFQATT, CDR2 SNEGSKA (reference sequence). The CDR3: CSASVNPLSGGRFVDTQYF. The CDR3 bases are TGCAGTGCTAGCGTGAACCCCTTGAGCGGCGGGAGGTTTGTAGATACGCAGTATTTT.

V is TRBV15 and J is TRBJ1-4; D not resolved. This CDR3 is 12 amino acids long. Trimming removed 8 bases at V and 10 bases at J, with 14 bases between. Germline values: CDR1 LNHNV, CDR2 YYDKDF (reference sequence). DNA of the CDR3: TGTGCCACCGGAGTGACGGGCGGAAAACTGTTTTTT. Translation gives CATGVTGGKLFF.

V is TRBV20-1 and J is TRBJ2-7; D is ambiguous. V lost 0 bases, J lost 0 bases, and 18 bases lay in between. This CDR3 region has 17 residues. The V gene's germline CDR1 is DFQATT and CDR2 SNEGSKA (reference sequence). CDR3 in amino acids: CSARDPVSGWSSYEQYF. The CDR3 DNA follows: TGCAGTGCTAGAGATCCGGTTTCGGGTTGGAGCTCCTACGAGCAGTACTTC.

This clonotype was counted between two and nine times. This chain uses TRBV5-1 with TRBJ2-5, with 7 bases lining up with TRBD1. V trimming: 2 bases; J trimming: 3 bases; junction bases outside the gene matches: 7. The CDR3 covers 15 residues. The V gene's germline CDR1 is SGHRS and CDR2 YFSETQ. Here the CDR3 DNA reads TGCGCCAGCAGCTTACAGGGGAAAGAAGAAGAGACCCAGTACTTC. Amino acids: CASSLQGKEEETQYF.

A word on this clonotype: One base away lies a much larger clone, so this may be a sequencing read error. The chain joins TRBV29-1 to TRBJ2-3; the D call may be TRBD1 or TRBD2 (5 bases each). In germline, CDR1 is SQVTM, CDR2 ANQGSEA. This CDR3 region has 13 residues. CDR3 loop: CSVEGTNLDTRYF. The CDR3 region has the DNA TGCAGCGTTGAGGGGACGAATCTAGATACGCGGTATTTT.

The gene calls are TRBV5-1 and TRBJ2-1; no reliable D call. Germline CDR1 and CDR2: SGHRS and YFSETQ. The CDR3 is made up of 14 amino acids. V was shortened by 4 bases and J by 1 base, with 9 bases between the two germline ends. The CDR3 nucleotides are TGCGCCAGCAGCGGGATTGAATCCTACAATGAGCAGTTCTTC. It specifies CASSGIESYNEQFF.

The chain joins TRBV6-2 or TRBV6-3 to TRBJ1-5; 9 nucleotides align to TRBD1. The V gene end was trimmed by 6 bases and the J gene end by 2 bases; junction bases not matched to a gene: 14. CDR1 MNHEY and CDR2 SVGEGT come from the germline V gene. This CDR3 contains 18 residues. For the CDR3, the DNA is TGTGCCAGCAGACCGGGACAGGGTAAAGGAAGCGGCAATCAGCCCCAGCATTTT. It encodes CASRPGQGKGSGNQPQHF.

The chain uses TRBV2 and TRBJ2-1; the D gene is possibly TRBD2 (6 bases). The length of the CDR3 is 14 residues. V lost 4 bases, J lost 3 bases, and 10 bases lay in between. Germline CDR1 is SNHLY and CDR2 is FYNNEI. CDR3 coding DNA: TGTGCCAGCAGTGGCCTGCGGGGCTACAATGAGCAGTTCTTC. This translates into CASSGLRGYNEQFF.

The chain employs TRBV7-2 and TRBJ2-7, with unresolved D. The V gene's germline CDR1 is SGHTA and CDR2 FQGNSA. The CDR3 extends over 13 amino acids. V was pared by 3 bases and J by 3 bases, with 9 bases between. The CDR3 nucleotides read TGTGCCAGCAGCTTCGAGAGGCGCTACGAGCAGTACTTC. Encoded protein: CASSFERRYEQYF.

A word on this clonotype: A junction end diverges from the germline sequence, so it may reflect a read error. The chain combines TRBV27 with TRBJ1-5; a possible D gene is TRBD1 (5 bases). CDR3 length equals 15 residues. The germline V gene has CDR1 MNHEY and CDR2 SMNVEV (reference sequence). The chain's CDR3 is CASTPGGGIRQPLHF. DNA for the CDR3: TGTGCCAGCACACCCGGGGGGGGAATTAGACAGCCCCTGCATTTT.

J is TRBJ2-1 and V is TRBV2, with 8 bases fitting TRBD1. The V and J ends lost 7 bases and 3 bases, in that order; junction bases with no gene match: 8. The CDR3 sequence is 15 residues long. CDR1 is SNHLY and CDR2 is FYNNEI in the germline V gene. In nucleotides, the CDR3 is TGTGCCAGCAATCCAGACAGGGGCTACTACAATGAGCAGTTCTTC. Its protein product is CASNPDRGYYNEQFF.

This clonotype has only a few counts. V usage is TRBV4-1 and J usage is TRBJ2-5; TRBD1 matches at 8 bases. Trimming took 1 base from V and 5 from J; bases not matched to a gene: 9. Germline CDR1 MGHRA, CDR2 YSYEKL. The CDR3 sequence is 16 residues long. Written as DNA, the CDR3 is TGCGCCAGCAGCCAAGTCACCGGGACAGGATGGGAGACCCAGTACTTC. This codes for CASSQVTGTGWETQYF.

This clonotype was seen a handful of times. The V and J genes are TRBV20-1 and TRBJ2-7; 9 positions match TRBD1. Germline V lookup: CDR1 DFQATT, CDR2 SNEGSKA (reference sequence). After removal of 6 bases from V and 2 bases from J, the junction contained 5 bases not matched to a gene. This CDR3 contains 13 residues. CDR3 nucleotides: TGCAGTGCCCAGACAGGGGGTACCTACGAGCAGTACTTC. Translated: CSAQTGGTYEQYF.